Given below is one T cell receptor beta chain in context. Profiled with immunoSEQ multiplex PCR; TCRdb holds only in-frame clones, not every one. The sample has around 2.5 million clones; roughly 93% are singletons. These data belong to a study of shared clonotypes between healthy human individuals. Germline lookup yields CDR1 MNHNS and CDR2 SASEGT. The CDR3 contains 15 residues. With 7 bases clipped from V and 1 base from J, the junction kept 7 bases outside the gene matches. What was sequenced was naive CD4+ T cells from PBMCs. The subset was: CD45RA+ positively selected. The chain recombines TRBV6-1 with TRBJ2-3; TRBD1 matches 8 bases. This sequence was found in a man between 18 and 29 years old in good health. Some clones in this sample may be carry-over from other donors' samples. CDR3 in DNA: TGTGCCAGCACCTCAGGGGGCGCGGGCACAGATACGCAGTATTTT. Protein product: CASTSGGAGTDTQYF.